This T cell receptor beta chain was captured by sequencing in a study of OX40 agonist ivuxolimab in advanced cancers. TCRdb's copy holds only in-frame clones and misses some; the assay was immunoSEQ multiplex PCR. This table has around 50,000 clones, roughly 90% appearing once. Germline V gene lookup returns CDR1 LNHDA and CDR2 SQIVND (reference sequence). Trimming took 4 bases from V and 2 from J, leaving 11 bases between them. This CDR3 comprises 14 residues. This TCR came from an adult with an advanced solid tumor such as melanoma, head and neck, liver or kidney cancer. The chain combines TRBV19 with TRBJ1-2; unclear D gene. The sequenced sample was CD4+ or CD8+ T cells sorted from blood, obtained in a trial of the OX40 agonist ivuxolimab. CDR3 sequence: CASSNLGRNYGYTF. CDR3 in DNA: TGTGCCAGTAGTAATTTGGGGAGGAACTATGGCTACACCTTC.